These T cell receptor beta chains were read from a single sample in a study of blood T cells in healthy people across ages. MiXCR was run by TCRdb on the 5' RACE reads, yielding one entry per CDR3 protein. The table has hundreds of thousands of distinct CDR3 sequences, around three fifths seen once. Specimen: blood. All receptors derive from a man in his forties in good health. Both conserved end residues are part of each CDR3. Each record gives: CDR3 DNA, CDR3 protein, V gene, CDR3 length, J gene, clone size, D gene. D genes are given only for firm matches. The size of a clone is reported for some rows only, either as once, few or many, or as a class for expanded clones.

TGTGCCAGAAAAGAGGGCCCTGGAGAGACCCAGTACTTC | CARKEGPGETQYF | TRBV30 | 13 | TRBJ2-5 | - | -
TGTGCCAGCAGAGCGTCTGGGGAACCCGGGGATACGCAGTATTTT | CASRASGEPGDTQYF | TRBV6-5 | 15 | TRBJ2-3 | - | -
TGCAGCGCGGATGCCAGGGGGAACTATGGCTACACCTTC | CSADARGNYGYTF | TRBV29-1 | 13 | TRBJ1-2 | few | TRBD1
TGCGCCAGCAGCCCGCCGGGACTACGTCCGCAGTTCTTC | CASSPPGLRPQFF | TRBV5-1 | 13 | TRBJ2-1 | few | TRBD2
TGTGCCAGCAGCGTTGCGTCCAGGGGGACTTCACCCCTCCACTTT | CASSVASRGTSPLHF | TRBV27 | 15 | TRBJ1-6 | many | TRBD1
TGCAGCGTTGAAGACCGGGCTAGCACTGGCGCAGATACGCAGTATTTT | CSVEDRASTGADTQYF | TRBV29-1 | 16 | TRBJ2-3 | - | -
TGTGCCAGCAGCGCCCCTGGACAAAGGCTGTTTTTT | CASSAPGQRLFF | TRBV5-4 | 12 | TRBJ1-4 | - | -
TGCGCTAGCAGCCAAGATAGACTAGCCTCTACCAAAAACATTCAGTACTTC | CASSQDRLASTKNIQYF | TRBV4-3 | 17 | TRBJ2-4 | - | TRBD2
TGTGCCAGTAGTATACCGGCAGGCGGTCAGCCCCAGCATTTT | CASSIPAGGQPQHF | TRBV19 | 14 | TRBJ1-5 | few | -
TGCGCCAGCAGCTTTGATAACAGGGGTGATTATGGCTACACCTTC | CASSFDNRGDYGYTF | TRBV5-1 | 15 | TRBJ1-2 | few | TRBD1
TGTGCCAGCAGTTACTCGACAGGGGGAGGTTTAGATACGCAGTATTTT | CASSYSTGGGLDTQYF | TRBV6-5 | 16 | TRBJ2-3 | - | TRBD1
TGTGCCAGCTCACCACCGTTGTCGACGGTTTACGAGCAGTACTTC | CASSPPLSTVYEQYF | TRBV18 | 15 | TRBJ2-7 | - | -
TGTGCCAGCAGCTCGTTACAGGGGACGGATACGCAGTATTTT | CASSSLQGTDTQYF | TRBV11-3 | 14 | TRBJ2-3 | few | TRBD1
TGCAGTGCTAGTCGTGGGCAGTTCTTC | CSASRGQFF | TRBV20-1 | 9 | TRBJ2-1 | - | -
TGTGCCAGCAGCAAAAGGACTAGCGGGCCCGTCTCCTACGAGCAGTACTTC | CASSKRTSGPVSYEQYF | TRBV6-2/TRBV6-3 | 17 | TRBJ2-7 | many | TRBD2
TGTGCCAGCAGACTTGGACAGGGGGCTTCCTACGAGCAGTACTTC | CASRLGQGASYEQYF | TRBV6-4 | 15 | TRBJ2-7 | - | TRBD1
TGTGCCAGCAGTATGCGAAGGATGAGCGGGGGGAGGACGGAGACCCAGTACTTC | CASSMRRMSGGRTETQYF | TRBV27 | 18 | TRBJ2-5 | few | TRBD2
TGTGCCGTCAGTGGAAGCGACAATAGCAATCAGCCCCAGCATTTT | CAVSGSDNSNQPQHF | TRBV10-3 | 15 | TRBJ1-5 | - | -
TGTGCCATCAGTGCCCAGGGAGGAGCTAACTATGGCTACACCTTC | CAISAQGGANYGYTF | TRBV10-3 | 15 | TRBJ1-2 | - | -
TGCAGCGCTTCGACAGGGAGTCCGGAAAAACTGTTTTTT | CSASTGSPEKLFF | TRBV29-1 | 13 | TRBJ1-4 | - | TRBD1
TGTGCCTGGGGACGGACGAACACCGGGGAGCTGTTTTTT | CAWGRTNTGELFF | TRBV30 | 13 | TRBJ2-2 | - | -
TGTGCCACCAGTGGAGGGCTAGCGGGAGAGGGGAGCTCCTACAATGAGCAGTTCTTC | CATSGGLAGEGSSYNEQFF | TRBV24-1 | 19 | TRBJ2-1 | - | TRBD2
TGCAGTGCTAGCGGACTAGCGGTATACGAGCAGTACTTC | CSASGLAVYEQYF | TRBV20-1 | 13 | TRBJ2-7 | few | TRBD2
TGCAGCAAGAAGGCACGGGAGCGCACAGATACGCAGTATTTT | CSKKARERTDTQYF | TRBV20-1 | 14 | TRBJ2-3 | few | -
TGTGCCAGCACTTACGGGAGGGGGTCGACCCAGTACTTC | CASTYGRGSTQYF | TRBV6-5 | 13 | TRBJ2-5 | - | TRBD2
TGTGCCAGCAGCTGGACCCCAACCACCGGGGAGCTGTTTTTT | CASSWTPTTGELFF | TRBV9 | 14 | TRBJ2-2 | - | -
TGCAGTGCTAGAACAACTAATGAAAAACTGTTTTTT | CSARTTNEKLFF | TRBV20-1 | 12 | TRBJ1-4 | many | -
TGTGCCAGCAGCTTAGCCGCTCGCGGAAGCTATGGCTACACCTTC | CASSLAARGSYGYTF | TRBV7-2 | 15 | TRBJ1-2 | - | -
TGCAGTGCTAGAGCGGGTTTTCGGGCGGGGGAAACCTACAATGAGCAGTACTTC | CSARAGFRAGETYNEQYF | TRBV20-1 | 18 | TRBJ2-7 | - | TRBD2
TGTGCCAGCAGTTTACTCCGGCAGGGGGTAATGAGGACAGATACGCAGTATTTT | CASSLLRQGVMRTDTQYF | TRBV28 | 18 | TRBJ2-3 | - | TRBD1
TGTGCCAGCAGCAAATATGATGTCTTTGGGGCCAAAAACATTCAGTACTTC | CASSKYDVFGAKNIQYF | TRBV21-1 | 17 | TRBJ2-4 | few | -
TGCAGTGCCTTTCCCGGGAGGGGCAATGAGCAGTTCTTC | CSAFPGRGNEQFF | TRBV20-1 | 13 | TRBJ2-1 | - | TRBD2
TGTGCCAGCAACCCGGGGCCTAATTCACCCCTCCACTTT | CASNPGPNSPLHF | TRBV2 | 13 | TRBJ1-6 | - | -
TGTGCCACCAGCCCCCGAAAGGTGGGGATCTATGGCTACACCTTC | CATSPRKVGIYGYTF | TRBV15 | 15 | TRBJ1-2 | - | -
TGTACCAGCAGAGAGGTAGGACAGGGAGGGACTGAAGCTTTCTTT | CTSREVGQGGTEAFF | TRBV28 | 15 | TRBJ1-1 | - | TRBD1
TGTGCCAGCAGCTCGCGACTCCTAGCGACCAGGAAGACCCAGTACTTC | CASSSRLLATRKTQYF | TRBV7-2 | 16 | TRBJ2-5 | few | -
TGTGCCAGCAGCTTAGCCGGGACAGGGGTAGGAAATGAGCAGTTCTTC | CASSLAGTGVGNEQFF | TRBV7-2 | 16 | TRBJ2-1 | once | TRBD1
TGCAGTGCTAGAGGGGGGCCAAATAGAAATCAGCCCCAGCATTTT | CSARGGPNRNQPQHF | TRBV20-1 | 15 | TRBJ1-5 | - | -
TGTGCCAGCAGTTTTGCGCGAGGGAGGAGAGGGGAGCTGTTTTTT | CASSFARGRRGELFF | TRBV12-3/TRBV12-4 | 15 | TRBJ2-2 | few | -
TGTGCCAGCAGGCCTAGGACTAGCGGGATTGCTACGGAGCAGTACTTC | CASRPRTSGIATEQYF | TRBV6-2/TRBV6-3 | 16 | TRBJ2-4 | - | TRBD2
TGTGCCAGCAGCTTAGAGGCGGGGAGACAAGAGACCCAGTACTTC | CASSLEAGRQETQYF | TRBV11-1 | 15 | TRBJ2-5 | few | -
TGTGCCAGCAGGGCAGGAGGCCGGTCTGGGGCCAACGTCCTGACTTTC | CASRAGGRSGANVLTF | TRBV12-3/TRBV12-4 | 16 | TRBJ2-6 | few | -
TGTGCCAGCAGCCTCTGGGGCGAAGAAAAACTGTTTTTT | CASSLWGEEKLFF | TRBV3-1 | 13 | TRBJ1-4 | - | -
TGTGCCAGCAGTGAGACAGGGGTGGACTCTGGGGCCAACGTCCTGACTTTC | CASSETGVDSGANVLTF | TRBV2 | 17 | TRBJ2-6 | once | TRBD1
TGTGCCAGCAGCCTCCGGGACGGGGAATCGGGCGGCTACACCTTC | CASSLRDGESGGYTF | TRBV21-1 | 15 | TRBJ1-2 | few | -
TGCGCCAGCAGCCAAGATTCTCCACAGACAGGGGGCTACTACGAGCAGTACTTC | CASSQDSPQTGGYYEQYF | TRBV4-3 | 18 | TRBJ2-7 | few | TRBD1
TGTGCCAGCAGTTTGACGGCCGGGGAGCTGTTTTTT | CASSLTAGELFF | TRBV12-3/TRBV12-4 | 12 | TRBJ2-2 | - | -
TGTGCCAGCAGCTTAGATCTAGCGGGCTCGTACAATGAGCAGTTCTTC | CASSLDLAGSYNEQFF | TRBV11-3 | 16 | TRBJ2-1 | few | TRBD2
TGTGCTGCTTACGGGGGATTTGAGCAGTTCTTC | CAAYGGFEQFF | TRBV2 | 11 | TRBJ2-1 | - | -
TGCAGCGTGGACAGGCCCACCTACGAGCAGTACTTC | CSVDRPTYEQYF | TRBV29-1 | 12 | TRBJ2-7 | many | TRBD1
TGCAGCGTTGAATCACCCCTAGCCACAGATACGCAGTATTTT | CSVESPLATDTQYF | TRBV29-1 | 14 | TRBJ2-3 | few | -
TGTGCCAGCAGTTACGCGGGAGCGACAGATACGCAGTATTTT | CASSYAGATDTQYF | TRBV6-2/TRBV6-3 | 14 | TRBJ2-3 | few | TRBD2
TGCAGCGTTGAGGTGGACAGGACGGATGGCTACACCTTC | CSVEVDRTDGYTF | TRBV29-1 | 13 | TRBJ1-2 | - | TRBD1
TGTGCCAGCAGCACACCCCTCCGCGGGCCCTACTCCTACGAGCAGTACTTC | CASSTPLRGPYSYEQYF | TRBV7-2 | 17 | TRBJ2-7 | once | -
TGTGCCAGCAGCTTATGGGGAACAGAGACCCAGTACTTC | CASSLWGTETQYF | TRBV13 | 13 | TRBJ2-5 | - | -
TGTGCCAGCAGCGTAAGGGGGGCGGCAAAGTTCTTC | CASSVRGAAKFF | TRBV9 | 12 | TRBJ2-1 | - | -
TGTGCCAGCAACTACGGGACCTATAATTCACCCCTCCACTTT | CASNYGTYNSPLHF | TRBV28 | 14 | TRBJ1-6 | few | -
TGTGCCAGCAGTCCCCGGGACCCGACCTACAATGAGCAGTTCTTC | CASSPRDPTYNEQFF | TRBV27 | 15 | TRBJ2-1 | - | -
TGTGCCAGCAGCAGGACAGGCCTAGGAGGGTACGAGCAGTACTTC | CASSRTGLGGYEQYF | TRBV12-3/TRBV12-4 | 15 | TRBJ2-7 | - | -
TGTGCCAGCAGTGTTACGACAGTCGTGAACACTGAAGCTTTCTTT | CASSVTTVVNTEAFF | TRBV12-3/TRBV12-4 | 15 | TRBJ1-1 | - | -